This T cell receptor beta chain was captured in a study of T cells expressing NK-cell markers (dated by TCRdb to the early 2020s). Background for the entire study: Eight or nine donors provided sorted CD3+CD56+NKG2C+, CD3+CD56+NKG2C- and CD3+CD56-NKG2C+ T-cell subsets, whose TCR beta-chain repertoires were profiled. All eight donors whose samples were sequenced were randomly selected healthy volunteers, three of them men and five women. Of the eight sequenced donors, seven were found to be HCMV-seropositive and one was found to be HCMV-seronegative. The libraries were sequenced on Illumina HiSeq 2000/2500, MiSeq or NextSeq, producing 2 x 150 bp reads. General conclusions and limits of the study: It remained unclear whether the expanded NKG2C-expressing T cell clones were specific for HCMV antigens. Those dominant clonotypes were again the most abundant among CD3+CD56-NKG2C+ cells in a handful of donors, at about 28.3-65%. In six donors, the dominant CD3+CD56+NKG2C+ clonotypes were found to rank among the top 10 CD8+ clonotypes and to make up about 1.0-7.5% of CD8+ T cells.

From cysteine to phenylalanine, the CDR3 is 13 amino acids long. The nucleotide record is missing. The germline V gene yields SGDLS for CDR1 and YYNGEE for CDR2. This sample was sequenced with an Illumina HiSeq 2000. 5'RACE template switching, by which a universal primer site and unique molecular identifiers were added, was used to make TCR beta cDNA libraries. cDNA synthesis was primed from the TCR beta constant segment, followed by two successive PCR amplification steps. The original methods were these. MIGEC was used to demultiplex reads and group the reads by UMI, and MiTCR was used to assemble and quantify clonotypes. To exclude erroneous sequences, only TCR cDNA sequences supported by at least two reads were retained. The tcR package was used for downstream repertoire analysis, and clonotypes were matched across fractions by CDR3 nucleotide sequence plus V segment. VDJmatch was used to annotate antigen specificity against VDJdb, with one amino acid substitution in CDR3 allowed. TCRdb reprocessed the reads, and each CDR3 protein sequence is entered once, without DNA. Here the V and J calls rest on TCRdb's processing, not on the authors' analysis. The sample table holds some 410,000 distinct CDR3 sequences. Clones ranked in the top ten supply 7.3% of the sample.

HCMV serostatus was determined by detecting HCMV-specific IgG in serum with a commercial ELISA kit. Peripheral blood mononuclear cells were isolated from blood by Ficoll density gradient centrifugation. About this clonotype: Its antigen target is currently unknown.

Sequencing was performed on blood T cells: a sorted CD56 or NKG2C T cell subset, CD4+ or CD8+ T cells, or bulk PBMC T cells (not recorded which). Here the chain combines TRBV9 and TRBJ1-5. The receptor was isolated from a woman between 18 and 70 years old in good health. The CDR3 region reads CASSVGPSQPQHF.